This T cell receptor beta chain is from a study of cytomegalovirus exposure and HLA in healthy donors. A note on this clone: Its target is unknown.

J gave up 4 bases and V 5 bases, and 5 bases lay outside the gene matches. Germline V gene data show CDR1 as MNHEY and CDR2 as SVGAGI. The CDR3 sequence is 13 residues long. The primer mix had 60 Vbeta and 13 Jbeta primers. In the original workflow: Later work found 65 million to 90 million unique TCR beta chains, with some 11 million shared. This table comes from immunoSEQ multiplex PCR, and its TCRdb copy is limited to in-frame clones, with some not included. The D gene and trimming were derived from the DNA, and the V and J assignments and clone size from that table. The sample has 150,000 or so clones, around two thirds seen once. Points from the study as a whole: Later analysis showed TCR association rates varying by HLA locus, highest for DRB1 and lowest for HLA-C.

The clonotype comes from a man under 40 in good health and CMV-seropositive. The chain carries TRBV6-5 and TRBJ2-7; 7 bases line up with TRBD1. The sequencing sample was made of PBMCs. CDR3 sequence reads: CASSPTGVYEQYF. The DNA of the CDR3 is TGTGCCAGCAGTCCCACAGGGGTTTACGAGCAGTACTTC.